A selection of T cell receptor beta chains follows, all from one sample in a study of T cell responses to AZD1222 COVID-19 vaccine. Generated by immunoSEQ multiplex PCR, the TCRdb table keeps only in-frame clones and is missing some. The sample records about 94,000 clones, roughly 90% being singletons. The sample in question was peripheral blood, obtained 28 days after the second AZD1222 dose. Receptors originate from an adult who received the AZD1222 COVID-19 vaccine. Each CDR3 is given with its conserved first and last residue. A D gene is named only where the DNA matches it firmly. Size values are once, few and many counts, or a class for expanded clones, and some rows have none.

D	size	V	J	DNA	CDR3
TRBD2	few	TRBV3-1/TRBV3-2	TRBJ2-7	TGTGCCAGCAGCCCTGGACTAGCGGGCCCTGTCTCCTACGAGCAGTACTTC	CASSPGLAGPVSYEQYF
-	-	TRBV28	TRBJ1-5	TGTGCCAGCAGTTTGGGCAGAACTTTTCAGCCCCAGCATTTT	CASSLGRTFQPQHF
TRBD2	once	TRBV27	TRBJ2-2	TGTGCCAGCAGTTTCCTAGCGGGAGTGGACACCGGGGAGCTGTTTTTT	CASSFLAGVDTGELFF
-	-	TRBV27	TRBJ2-3	TGTGCCAGCAGTTGGGGGTCGGGCACAGATACGCAGTATTTT	CASSWGSGTDTQYF
TRBD2	-	TRBV30	TRBJ2-7	TGTGCCTGGAGTGTTTACAGCGGACTAGCGGGAGGAGGCGGCTCCTACGAGCAGTACTTC	CAWSVYSGLAGGGGSYEQYF
-	-	TRBV6-1	TRBJ2-3	TGTGCCAGCAGTGAAGAGAATACGCAGTATTTT	CASSEENTQYF
-	-	TRBV9	TRBJ2-7	TGTGCCAGCAGCGTAGCCCAAAAAGGCGAGCAGTACTTC	CASSVAQKGEQYF
TRBD1	-	TRBV28	TRBJ1-5	TGTGCCAGCAGTACAGGGGGCGCTCGGAGGGGGCCCCAGCATTTT	CASSTGGARRGPQHF
-	-	TRBV7-2	TRBJ1-5	TGTGCCAGCAGCTTTTCAGCTGATAGCAATCAGCCCCAGCATTTT	CASSFSADSNQPQHF
-	-	TRBV6-5	TRBJ1-2	TGTGCCAGCAGTCCCCTTAACGGGGTTGGCTATGGCTACACCTTC	CASSPLNGVGYGYTF
-	-	TRBV2	TRBJ2-1	TGTGCCAGCAGTGAAGCAGACAATGAGCAGTTCTTC	CASSEADNEQFF